This T cell receptor (beta chain) was observed in a study of T cell changes during pregnancy in multiple sclerosis. Clones were read by immunoSEQ multiplex PCR, and TCRdb kept only the in-frame ones, dropping some. Of tens of thousands of clones listed, roughly 90% were seen once; the top ten hold over 0.7%. Germline CDR1 and CDR2: SGHVS and FQNEAQ. V lost 6 bases to trimming and J lost 3 bases, with 14 bases between them. The CDR3 runs to 14 residues. Sequencing used peripheral blood, obtained before pregnancy. The V call is TRBV7-8, the J call TRBJ1-1; D may be TRBD1 (5 bases). This receptor was taken from a female donor with multiple sclerosis, enrolled in a pregnancy study. The CDR3 loop is CASRFGGVHTEAFF. CDR3 DNA sequence: TGTGCCAGCAGGTTCGGGGGGGTACACACTGAAGCTTTCTTT.